The present entry profiles one TCR beta chain with its context. TCRdb analysed the RT-PCR reads with MiXCR anew, one entry per CDR3 protein. The sample has about 680,000 distinct CDR3 sequences; approximately 15% are singletons. The V gene's germline CDR1 is SGHVS and CDR2 FNYEAQ. This CDR3 is built from 16 residues. V was trimmed by 1 base and J by 7 bases, leaving 17 bases between them. Specimen: memory CD4+ T cells from blood. This clonotype originated in a female donor in good health, serving as a healthy control. The chain recombines TRBV7-6 with TRBJ2-1, with TRBD2 as a possible D gene (6 bases). DNA for the CDR3: TGTGCCAGCAGCTTAGGTGGGCTAGCGACTCGGAATGAGCAGTTCTTC. This gives the protein CASSLGGLATRNEQFF. The whole variable domain, filled in from reference TRBV7-6 and TRBJ2-1, reads GAGVSQSPRYKVTKRGQDVALRCDPISGHVSLYWYRQALGQGPEFLTYFNYEAQQDKSGLPNDRFSAERPEGSISTLTIQRTEQRDSAMYRCASSLGGLATRNEQFFGPGTRLTVL.